This T cell receptor (beta chain) was profiled in a study of OX40 agonist ivuxolimab in advanced cancers. Background for the entire study: Ivuxolimab, which targeted the costimulatory receptor OX40 (CD134), was an agonistic, fully human IgG2 monoclonal antibody. Prior anti-PD-1, anti-PD-L1 or anti-CTLA-4 therapy was permitted, and checkpoint inhibitors had been received by around 40% of dose-escalation patients. Partial responses were achieved by three dose-escalation patients, of whom one had hepatocellular carcinoma and two had cutaneous melanoma. Intravenous ivuxolimab was administered to patients every 2 weeks at six dose levels: 0.01, 0.1, 0.3, 1.5, 3 and 10 mg/kg. The paper reports the monotherapy dose-escalation portion (N of about 50 patients) of the phase I ivuxolimab trial. Peripheral TCRbeta sequencing aimed to test whether ivuxolimab altered TCR sequence diversity and caused clonal T-cell expansion. Among the approximately 50 dose-escalation patients, some 20 had hepatocellular carcinoma, approximately 15 melanoma, 9 renal cell carcinoma and 9 head and neck cancer. The dose-escalation cohort was 80% to 90% male with a mean age of approximately 60 years, ranging from roughly 23 to 80.

CDR1 and CDR2 are read off the germline V gene (reference sequence) as SEHNR and FQNEAQ. The junction shows trimming of 5 bases on V and 0 bases on J, plus 7 bases between the germline ends. The CDR3, from cysteine to phenylalanine, totals 13 residues. Kept here is only the CDR3 DNA, which spans 39 bases and is read in frame from base 1. Genomic DNA was isolated from the sorted cells so that the TCRbeta CDR3 region could be sequenced. TCRbeta CDR3 regions were sequenced using the immunoSEQ Assay. Not all clones reach the TCRdb copy of this immuneACCESS table, which keeps in-frame sequences only. Checked studies attribute under half of the gap to unresolved V genes and leave the rest unexplained. This sample has about 45,000 clones in its table, and 88% of those were observed once. The top ten clonotypes cover over 1% of the sample. This clone was picked up one time. Which antigen it targets is not known. There are no base qualities to consult, and no much larger clone falls within one base.

Study-wide findings and limitations: After ivuxolimab, expanded clones were on average more numerous among CD8+ T cells than among CD4+ T cells. Low levels of normalized T-cell clonal expansion were also seen in some patients who did not respond. In partial responders in the 0.1-3.0 mg/kg groups, normalized peripheral clonal expansion was found to be among the lowest, especially among CD8+ T cells. Which antigens the clonally expanded peripheral T cells were specific for was not determined. At doses from 0.1 to 3.0 mg/kg, clonal expansion was seen in both CD4+ and CD8+ blood T cells between baseline and week 6.

Patients with autoimmune disease history or receiving systemic immunosuppression were excluded from the trial. In every dose cohort, peripheral blood was drawn for TCR sequencing at baseline, cycle 4 day 1, and cycle 7 day 1. Samples came from an open-label, multicenter, first-in-human phase I dose-escalation trial of ivuxolimab. The trial enrolled adults with locally advanced or metastatic head and neck squamous cell, hepatocellular, melanoma or renal cell carcinoma. Before TCR sequencing, CD4+ and CD8+ T cells were separately sorted from peripheral blood. This chain joins TRBV7-9 to TRBJ2-5; the D segment cannot be called with confidence. The source material was CD4+ or CD8+ T cells sorted from blood, sampled in a trial of the OX40 agonist ivuxolimab. This TCR was sampled from an adult with an advanced solid tumor such as melanoma, head and neck, liver or kidney cancer. The CDR3 protein: CASSMSDQETQYF. The nucleotide sequence reads as follows: TGTGCCAGCAGCATGAGCGACCAAGAGACCCAGTACTTC.